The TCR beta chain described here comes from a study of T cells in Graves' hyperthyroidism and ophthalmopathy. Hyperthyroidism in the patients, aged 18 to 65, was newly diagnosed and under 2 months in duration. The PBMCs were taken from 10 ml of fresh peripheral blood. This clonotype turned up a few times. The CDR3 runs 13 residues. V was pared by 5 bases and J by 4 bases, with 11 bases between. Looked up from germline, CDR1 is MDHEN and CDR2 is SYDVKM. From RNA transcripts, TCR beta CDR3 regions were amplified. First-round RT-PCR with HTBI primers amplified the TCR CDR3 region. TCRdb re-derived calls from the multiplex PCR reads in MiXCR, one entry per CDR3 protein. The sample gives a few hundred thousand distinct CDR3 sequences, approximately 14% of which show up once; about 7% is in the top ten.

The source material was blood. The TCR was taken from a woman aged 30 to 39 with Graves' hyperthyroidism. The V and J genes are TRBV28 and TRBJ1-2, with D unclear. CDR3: CASSPPRGYGYTF. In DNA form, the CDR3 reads TGTGCCAGCAGTCCCCCCCGGGGCTATGGCTACACCTTC.